Shown below are 5 T cell receptor beta chains from a single sample sequenced in a study of T-cell memory formation after mild COVID-19 (dated by TCRdb to the early 2020s). Library method: 5' RACE. Sequencing was carried out with an Illumina NovaSeq 6000. The public reads were run again by TCRdb, first through fastp at Q25 and then through MiXCR, and only productive beta chains were kept. For every CDR3 protein sequence, its rows merge into one entry that carries the most common genes and DNA. The sample profile shows 100,000 to 150,000 distinct CDR3 sequences; over 15% of them were found once. Jointly, the top ten make up 4.5% to 6.5% of the sample. The sample comprised PBMCs or a T cell subset sorted from them (not recorded which). All receptors come from a man aged 18 to 29 who had mild COVID-19 (a few samples of this study predate the infection). The sample titles of this study are shuffled in the database, so cell type and time point are left out; the donor was told from shared clones.

This sequence joins TRBV7-8 and TRBJ2-5; D might be TRBD1 (6 bases). Per germline, CDR1 SGHVS and CDR2 FQNEAQ. The CDR3 covers 16 residues. Deletions cut 4 bases from V and 5 bases from J, with 20 bases between. The CDR3 protein is CASSSRGRPGGETQYF. CDR3 nucleotide sequence: TGTGCCAGCAGCTCAAGAGGCCGACCTGGGGGCGAGACCCAGTACTTC. The whole variable domain, filled in from reference TRBV7-8 and TRBJ2-5, reads GAGVSQSPRYKVAKRGQDVALRCDPISGHVSLFWYQQALGQGPEFLTYFQNEAQLDKSGLPSDRFFAERPEGSVSTLKIQRTQQEDSAVYLCASSSRGRPGGETQYFGPGTRLLVL.

The CDR3 region is CASSLMPGGNTGELFF. The CDR3 DNA sequence: TGCGCCAGCAGCTTGATGCCGGGGGGTAACACCGGGGAGCTGTTTTTT. The chain uses TRBV5-1 and TRBJ2-2; 7 positions agree with TRBD2. This CDR3 has 16 amino acids. Germline values: CDR1 SGHRS, CDR2 YFSETQ. J was trimmed by 2 bases and V by 1 base; bases with no gene match: 5. The whole variable domain, remainder taken from reference TRBV5-1 and TRBJ2-2, is KAGVTQTPRYLIKTRGQQVTLSCSPISGHRSVSWYQQTPGQGLQFLFEYFSETQRNKGNFPGRFSGRQFSNSRSEMNVSTLELGDSALYLCASSLMPGGNTGELFFGEGSRLTVL.

This clonotype appeared a few times. The chain links TRBV12-3 or TRBV12-4 to TRBJ2-1; 7 nucleotides match TRBD2. The CDR3 contains 12 residues. V trimming: 6 bases; J trimming: 7 bases; junction bases outside the gene matches: 3. CDR3 coding DNA: TGTGCCAGCAGGCAACTAGCGAATGAGCAGTTCTTC. Residues: CASRQLANEQFF.

The DNA of the CDR3 is TGTGCCAGCAGCCAAAGACTAGCGGCGAACACCGGGGAGCTGTTTTTT. This codes for CASSQRLAANTGELFF. The chain combines TRBV4-2 with TRBJ2-2; 9 bases agree with TRBD2. Trimming removed 2 bases from V and 0 bases from J; junction bases left unmatched: 1. The CDR3 consists of 16 residues. Germline V gene sequence: CDR1 LGHNA, CDR2 YNFKEQ.

This clonotype turned up a few times. This chain links TRBV20-1 with TRBJ1-2; 10 positions match TRBD1. J was trimmed by 2 bases and V by 1 base; bases with no gene match: 4. This CDR3 spans 15 amino acids. CDR1 is DFQATT and CDR2 is SNEGSKA in the germline V gene (reference sequence). CDR3 loop: CSARGQGQGNYGYTF. The DNA of the CDR3 is TGCAGTGCTAGAGGACAGGGACAGGGGAACTATGGCTACACCTTC.